This T cell receptor beta chain was recorded in a study of T cells in Graves' hyperthyroidism and ophthalmopathy. As for this clonotype: As yet, its antigen is unknown.

From RNA transcripts, TCR beta CDR3 regions were amplified. HTBI primers drove first-round RT-PCR of the TCR CDR3. Using its own MiXCR run on the multiplex PCR reads, TCRdb lists one record per CDR3 protein. The sample holds a few hundred thousand distinct CDR3 sequences, about a sixth seen once. The CDR3 has 17 residues. The V end lost 5 bases, the J end lost 2 bases, and 20 bases lay between the germline ends. Per the germline V gene, CDR1 is SEHNR and CDR2 is FQNEAQ (reference sequence). General observations from the study: Stable hyperthyroidism was told apart from ophthalmopathy by a model built on 13 V-J features. Among clonotypes expanded in thyroid above 0.001, most were also found in blood.

This chain links TRBV7-9 with TRBJ2-3; D ambiguous. The sequence was obtained from a woman aged 60 to 75 with Graves' ophthalmopathy. Specimen: blood. The DNA of the CDR3 is TGTGCCAGCAGCCCACGTAAAGTTGGGGTCCACACAGATACGCAGTATTTT. Its translation is CASSPRKVGVHTDTQYF.